One and the same sample provided the 25 T cell receptor beta chains below, sequenced in a study of response to subunit inactivated influenza vaccine. Each CDR3 protein is one row after TCRdb ran MiXCR on the RT-PCR reads. This table holds around 570,000 distinct CDR3 sequences, approximately 7.7% found once. The sequenced sample was PBMCs from blood, obtained less than 25 months after vaccination. The receptors were sampled from a man aged 50 to 75 who received an inactivated influenza vaccine.

This clonotype was detected many times. The CDR3 nucleotides read TGTGCCATCAGTGGTAGCGCGGAATACAATGAGCAGTTCTTC. Its protein is CAISGSAEYNEQFF. The J gene is TRBJ2-1, the V gene TRBV10-3; tentative D call: TRBD2 (5 bases). The CDR3 sequence is 14 residues long. Germline V gene data show CDR1 as ENHRY and CDR2 as SYGVKD. V shed 4 bases and J shed 4 bases, with 11 bases lying between them.

This clonotype occurred many times. J is TRBJ1-1 and V is TRBV6-1; D is undetermined. V lost 5 bases and J lost 1, with 11 bases in between. This CDR3 region has 14 residues. In germline, CDR1 is MNHNS, CDR2 SASEGT. This CDR3 reads CASSLAQKNTEAFF. CDR3 coding DNA: TGTGCCAGCAGTTTAGCGCAAAAGAACACTGAAGCTTTCTTT.

At least ten counts were recorded for this clonotype. V is TRBV20-1 and J is TRBJ2-2, with D possibly matching TRBD2 (6 bases). Germline assignment: CDR1 DFQATT and CDR2 SNEGSKA (reference sequence). V lost 0 bases and J 4 bases, leaving 6 bases between the germline ends. There are 13 residues in the CDR3. The CDR3, as DNA: TGCAGTGCTAGAGATAGCGGCACCGGGGAGCTGTTTTTT. It yields the protein CSARDSGTGELFF.

Concerning this clonotype: This clone may be a read error of a much larger clone one base away. The chain employs TRBV5-1 and TRBJ2-7; TRBD1 is a possible D gene (6 bases). Germline V CDR1 and CDR2: SGHRS, YFSETQ. The CDR3 consists of 12 residues. The CDR3 bases are TGCCCCAGCAGCGCCCAGGGGCTCGAGCAGTACTTC. It is translated as CPSSAQGLEQYF.

This clonotype turned up a few times. This rearrangement joins TRBV11-2 to TRBJ2-1; a possible D gene is TRBD2 (5 bases). The germline V and J ends were trimmed by 3 bases and 2 bases, with 20 bases remaining between them. This CDR3 region has 18 residues. Germline CDR1 is SGHAT and CDR2 is FQNNGV. CDR3 DNA sequence: TGTGCCAGCAGCTTGGGTAGCGTGACCCAGCTACCCTACAATGAGCAGTTCTTC. It specifies CASSLGSVTQLPYNEQFF.

In this sample, this clonotype turned up many times. J is TRBJ1-1 and V is TRBV20-1, with unresolved D. Between the trimmed V and J ends, which lost 5 bases and 1 base, there was a span of 11 bases. CDR1 and CDR2 from the germline V gene are DFQATT and SNEGSKA (reference sequence). This CDR3 is built from 13 residues. DNA for the CDR3: TGCAGTGCTCCCAGAGGTGGGAACACTGAAGCTTTCTTT. Translated, it gives CSAPRGGNTEAFF.

The chain joins TRBV20-1 to TRBJ2-5, with TRBD1 matching over 7 bases. CDR3 length: 13 amino acids. V shed 6 bases, J shed 0 bases, and the junction held 4 bases outside the gene matches. CDR1 is DFQATT, CDR2 SNEGSKA, per germline (reference sequence). DNA for the CDR3: TGCAGTGCCGTGACAGGGAACCAAGAGACCCAGTACTTC. This translates into CSAVTGNQETQYF.

This clonotype has at least ten counts. This chain links TRBV28 with TRBJ1-1; D is unclear. Trimming took 5 bases from V and 0 from J, leaving 7 bases between them. The germline gives CDR1 MDHEN, CDR2 SYDVKM. CDR3 length equals 13 residues. The CDR3: CASSRTLNTEAFF. Written as DNA, the CDR3 is TGTGCCAGCAGTCGGACCTTGAACACTGAAGCTTTCTTT.

This chain links TRBV4-1 with TRBJ2-1; no definite D call. The CDR3 covers 17 residues. The ends were cut back, 5 bases at V and 7 bases at J, with 24 bases in the middle. The germline CDR1 and CDR2 sequences are MGHRA and YSYEKL. This CDR3 is CASSRSILRTGGNEQFF. CDR3 nucleotides: TGCGCCAGCAGCAGAAGCATATTGAGAACCGGCGGAAATGAGCAGTTCTTC.

The sample holds a few counts of this clonotype. The chain has TRBV20-1 and TRBJ1-5; D is ambiguous. V was clipped by 4 bases and J by 0 bases, with 7 bases between them. Germline CDR1 reads DFQATT; CDR2 reads SNEGSKA (reference sequence). The CDR3 length is 13 residues. CDR3 bases: TGCAGTGCTAAGGTCGTTAGCAATCAGCCCCAGCATTTT. Its protein is CSAKVVSNQPQHF.

The chain links TRBV25-1 to TRBJ1-6, with 7 bases fitting TRBD1. CDR1 MGHDK and CDR2 SYGVNS come from the germline V gene. This CDR3 region has 18 residues. The ends lost 4 bases at V and 0 bases at J; junction bases unmatched: 9. The CDR3 nucleotides are TGTGCCAGCAGTGGCCGACAGGGCCAGAGCTCCTATAATTCACCCCTCCACTTT. This encodes CASSGRQGQSSYNSPLHF.

This clonotype was seen only a few times. The chain joins TRBV5-1 to TRBJ2-7; perhaps TRBD2 as D (5 bases). V shed 4 bases and J shed 1 base, with 21 bases lying between them. Looked up from germline, CDR1 is SGHRS and CDR2 is YFSETQ. The CDR3 contains 17 residues. Here the CDR3 reads CASSVWRSGPPSYEQYF. Written as DNA, the CDR3 is TGCGCCAGCAGCGTGTGGAGAAGCGGACCCCCATCCTACGAGCAGTACTTC.

This clonotype has ten or more counts. The chain carries TRBV20-1 and TRBJ2-1; D tentatively reads TRBD1 or TRBD2 (5 bases each). CDR3 length equals 14 residues. The germline V gene has CDR1 DFQATT and CDR2 SNEGSKA (reference sequence). V dropped 4 bases and J dropped 4 bases, with 14 bases sitting between them. The CDR3 region is CSATGGWGYNEQFF. CDR3 DNA sequence: TGCAGTGCTACTGGGGGATGGGGATACAATGAGCAGTTCTTC.

This clonotype was detected only a few times. The chain links TRBV2 to TRBJ2-1; D possibly corresponds to TRBD2 (6 bases). This CDR3 is built from 17 residues. Germline V gene lookup returns CDR1 SNHLY and CDR2 FYNNEI. V lost 0 bases and J lost 4, with 16 bases in between. The DNA for the CDR3 is TGTGCCAGCAGTGAAGCGCTAATTGGACTACAGTACAATGAGCAGTTCTTC. This codes for CASSEALIGLQYNEQFF.

The genes are TRBV5-5 and TRBJ2-1; 11 bases line up with TRBD2. The CDR3 covers 15 residues. V shed 0 bases, J shed 8 bases, and the junction held 4 bases outside the gene matches. The V gene's germline CDR1 is SGHKS and CDR2 YYEKEE (reference sequence). CDR3 sequence: CASSLGSGGAYEQFF. In nucleotides, the CDR3 is TGTGCCAGCAGCTTGGGTAGCGGGGGGGCCTATGAGCAGTTCTTC.

The chain uses TRBV5-1 and TRBJ2-3; perhaps TRBD1 as D (6 bases). The V end lost 3 bases, the J end lost 4 bases, and 15 bases lay between the germline ends. The CDR3 loop spans 15 amino acids. The germline CDR1 and CDR2 sequences are SGHRS and YFSETQ. DNA of the CDR3: TGCGCCAGCAGCTCGGGACAAATATCGGCAGATACGCAGTATTTT. It translates to CASSSGQISADTQYF.

The sample holds many counts of this clonotype. The gene calls are TRBV29-1 and TRBJ2-3; 10 bases align to TRBD2. Germline CDR1 and CDR2: SQVTM and ANQGSEA. V was pared by 4 bases and J by 3 bases, with 4 bases of the junction left unmatched. CDR3 length: 14 amino acids. The CDR3 nucleotides are TGCAGCGTTGTAGGGACTAGCGTTACAGATACGCAGTATTTT. Translation: CSVVGTSVTDTQYF.

The chain carries TRBV4-3 and TRBJ1-4; 7 bases are a match to TRBD1. The V gene's germline CDR1 is LGHNA and CDR2 YSLEER. The length of the CDR3 is 20 residues. The trim removed 1 base at V and 5 bases at J, leaving 19 bases unmatched. The CDR3 protein is CASSQGRELWITGENEKLFF. The CDR3 nucleotides read TGCGCCAGCAGCCAAGGGCGTGAATTGTGGATTACAGGGGAGAATGAAAAACTGTTTTTT.

Only a few counts were recorded for this clonotype. This CDR3 is CASSWTSGGAEAQYF. Here the CDR3 DNA reads TGCGCCAGCAGCTGGACTAGCGGGGGGGCAGAAGCGCAGTATTTT. The genes are TRBV5-1 and TRBJ2-3; 15 positions agree with TRBD2. Germline assignment: CDR1 SGHRS and CDR2 YFSETQ. With 3 bases clipped from V and 10 bases from J, the junction kept 6 bases outside the gene matches. The CDR3 runs 15 residues. The entire variable domain, with the rest obtained from reference TRBV5-1 and TRBJ2-3, is as follows: KAGVTQTPRYLIKTRGQQVTLSCSPISGHRSVSWYQQTPGQGLQFLFEYFSETQRNKGNFPGRFSGRQFSNSRSEMNVSTLELGDSALYLCASSWTSGGAEAQYFGPGTRLTVL.

This clonotype has only a few counts. V gene TRBV27 combines with J gene TRBJ2-7; possible D gene TRBD2, 6 bases. Per germline, CDR1 MNHEY and CDR2 SMNVEV (reference sequence). The CDR3 spans 14 residues. V was trimmed by 2 bases and J by 5 bases, leaving 13 bases between them. The CDR3 bases are TGTGCCAGCAGTTTAAATAACGGGGGTGACGAGCAGTACTTC. Translated, it gives CASSLNNGGDEQYF.

This clonotype was recorded at least ten times. The chain has TRBV7-2 and TRBJ2-4; a possible D gene is TRBD2 (6 bases). The ends were cut back, 3 bases at V and 0 bases at J, with 12 bases in the middle. CDR3 size: 16 residues. CDR1 is SGHTA and CDR2 is FQGNSA in the germline V gene. CDR3 nucleotides: TGTGCCAGCAGCTTTAGTTCGGGACTAGCCAAAAACATTCAGTACTTC. Translating gives CASSFSSGLAKNIQYF. The whole variable domain, remainder taken from reference TRBV7-2 and TRBJ2-4, is GAGVSQSPSNKVTEKGKDVELRCDPISGHTALYWYRQSLGQGLEFLIYFQGNSAPDKSGLPSDRFSAERTGGSVSTLTIQRTQQEDSAVYLCASSFSSGLAKNIQYFGAGTRLSVL.

V usage is TRBV6-1 and J usage is TRBJ2-1, with 10 nucleotides matching TRBD2. The junction had 3 bases not matched to a gene; V was cut back by 6 bases and J by 4 bases. The CDR3 runs to 14 residues. The V gene's germline CDR1 is MNHNS and CDR2 SASEGT. This CDR3 reads CASRLAGEYNEQFF. The CDR3 region has the DNA TGTGCCAGCAGGCTAGCGGGAGAGTACAATGAGCAGTTCTTC.

This clonotype was detected a few times. V usage is TRBV3-1 and J usage is TRBJ1-1; D is uncertain. The germline V and J ends were trimmed by 2 bases and 10 bases, with 14 bases remaining between them. The germline CDR1 and CDR2 sequences are LGHDT and YNNKEL (reference sequence). This CDR3 contains 13 residues. The CDR3 nucleotides are TGTGCCAGCAGCCAATTACGGTTCTCCCTAGCTTTCTTT. Translated: CASSQLRFSLAFF.

Ten or more counts support this clonotype. The CDR3 spells CASAPITGPSYEQYF. The CDR3 DNA is TGCGCCAGCGCACCAATAACAGGGCCCTCCTACGAGCAGTACTTC. The V call is TRBV4-1, the J call TRBJ2-7; a weak D match, TRBD1 (6 bases). In germline, CDR1 is MGHRA, CDR2 YSYEKL. V lost 8 bases and J 0 bases, leaving 17 bases between the germline ends. The CDR3 totals 15 residues.

The chain has TRBV19 and TRBJ2-3; D may be TRBD1 (5 bases). CDR3 length: 16 amino acids. V shed 5 bases and J shed 2 bases, with 17 bases lying between them. Germline CDR1 is LNHDA and CDR2 is SQIVND (reference sequence). This chain's CDR3 is CASSPRVSGLTDTQYF. CDR3 in DNA: TGTGCCAGTAGTCCCAGGGTTTCGGGTCTCACAGATACGCAGTATTTT.